This passage covers 21 T cell receptor beta chains from one sample sequenced in a study of T cells in Graves' hyperthyroidism and ophthalmopathy. Regions amplified from RNA transcripts were the TCR beta CDR3 regions. HTBI primers were the set used in a first-round RT-PCR of the TCR CDR3. A single record per CDR3 protein comes from TCRdb applying MiXCR to the multiplex PCR reads. Here the sample spans approximately 510,000 distinct CDR3 sequences, less than 25% being singletons. Source material: blood. The receptors shown here come from a man aged 18 to 30 with Graves' hyperthyroidism.

This clonotype was counted ten times or more. CDR3 amino acids: CASSLLIGGAYSNQPQHF. The CDR3 nucleotides read TGTGCCAGCAGTTTATTAATAGGGGGCGCGTATAGCAATCAGCCCCAGCATTTT. The gene calls are TRBV28 and TRBJ1-5; 7 nucleotides align to TRBD1. V was clipped by 1 base and J by 0 bases; unmatched bases: 9. This CDR3 is 18 amino acids long. Germline V gene lookup returns CDR1 MDHEN and CDR2 SYDVKM.

The chain uses TRBV11-2 and TRBJ2-2, with TRBD2 matching over 8 bases. The CDR3 covers 16 residues. Trimming took 4 bases from V and 1 from J; bases not matched to a gene: 5. The germline V gene has CDR1 SGHAT and CDR2 FQNNGV. The chain's CDR3 is CASSSPAGGNTGELFF. CDR3 sequence (DNA): TGTGCCAGCAGCTCGCCCGCGGGGGGGAACACCGGGGAGCTGTTTTTT.

The rearrangement uses TRBV12-3 or TRBV12-4 and TRBJ2-3; perhaps TRBD2 as D (5 bases). The ends were cut back, 7 bases at V and 0 bases at J, with 20 bases in the middle. The CDR3 is 17 amino acids. CDR3 nucleotides: TGTGCCAGCAAGATGGGTTTTATCGGGGAGAGCACAGATACGCAGTATTTT. As protein: CASKMGFIGESTDTQYF.

This clonotype was counted at least ten times. The chain links TRBV30 to TRBJ1-2; D uncertain. The ends were cut back, 0 bases at V and 5 bases at J, with 13 bases in the middle. Germline values: CDR1 GTSNPN, CDR2 SVGIG (reference sequence). The CDR3 sequence is 14 residues long. CDR3 nucleotide sequence: TGTGCCTGGAGTGTACCCCGCCGGGGTTATGGCTACACCTTC. Protein: CAWSVPRRGYGYTF.

This clonotype was detected ten times or more. The genes are TRBV28 and TRBJ2-7, with 7 positions matching TRBD1. Germline V gene lookup returns CDR1 MDHEN and CDR2 SYDVKM. This CDR3 contains 14 residues. Trimming removed 6 bases from V and 6 bases from J; junction bases left unmatched: 11. The CDR3 DNA sequence: TGTGCCAGCAGGCTAACAGGGGCCAGCGGCGAGCAGTACTTC. As protein: CASRLTGASGEQYF.

This clonotype was seen at least ten times. The V gene is TRBV5-1, the J gene TRBJ2-5; 8 positions match TRBD2. J gave up 0 bases and V 0 bases, and 1 base lay outside the gene matches. Per germline, CDR1 SGHRS and CDR2 YFSETQ. The CDR3 covers 15 residues. The CDR3 DNA follows: TGCGCCAGCAGCTTGGAACTAGCGGACCAAGAGACCCAGTACTTC. Amino acid sequence: CASSLELADQETQYF.

This clonotype was counted at least ten times. V usage is TRBV28 and J usage is TRBJ2-2; D uncertain. Germline V gives CDR1 MDHEN, CDR2 SYDVKM. The V gene lost 3 bases and the J gene lost 1 base, with 9 bases spanning the gap. The length of the CDR3 is 15 residues. The CDR3 here is CASSLTVRNTGELFF. The CDR3 nucleotides read TGTGCCAGCAGTTTGACCGTTAGGAACACCGGGGAGCTGTTTTTT.

This rearrangement joins TRBV20-1 to TRBJ1-5, with 9 nucleotides matching TRBD1. CDR3 size: 15 residues. Germline values: CDR1 DFQATT, CDR2 SNEGSKA (reference sequence). Trimming cost V 1 base and J 4 bases; bases outside gene matches: 5. CDR3 region: CSARAGTGLNQPQHF. CDR3 nucleotide sequence: TGCAGTGCTAGAGCCGGGACAGGGCTTAATCAGCCCCAGCATTTT.

This clonotype was observed a few times. The CDR3: CSARRTGGDYYYGYTF. In nucleotides, the CDR3 is TGCAGTGCTAGGAGAACAGGGGGCGATTACTACTATGGCTACACCTTC. The chain employs TRBV20-1 and TRBJ1-2; 9 bases are shared with TRBD1. Trimming took 3 bases from V and 3 from J; bases not matched to a gene: 11. Germline CDR1 is DFQATT and CDR2 is SNEGSKA (reference sequence). The CDR3 extends over 16 amino acids.

This clonotype was detected ten times or more. The rearrangement links TRBV19 to TRBJ1-1; 10 nucleotides align to TRBD1. From germline, CDR1 is LNHDA and CDR2 SQIVND (reference sequence). V gave up 6 bases and J gave up 1 base; unmatched junction bases: 5. There are 15 residues in the CDR3. This CDR3 reads CASRGQGLENTEAFF. CDR3 sequence (DNA): TGTGCCAGTAGGGGACAGGGGCTTGAGAACACTGAAGCTTTCTTT.

The rearrangement joins TRBV24-1 to TRBJ2-5, with TRBD2 matching 7 bases. Germline-derived CDR1 and CDR2 are KGHDR and SFDVKD. The V and J ends lost 5 bases and 5 bases, in that order; junction bases with no gene match: 1. The CDR3 spans 12 residues. The DNA for the CDR3 is TGTGCCACCAGTGCCGGGGGGGAGACCCAGTACTTC. Protein sequence: CATSAGGETQYF.

This clonotype was observed many times. The rearrangement uses TRBV20-1 and TRBJ2-7; D uncertain. The CDR3 length is 13 residues. The V end lost 0 bases, the J end lost 1 base, and 7 bases lay between the germline ends. Germline-derived CDR1 and CDR2 are DFQATT and SNEGSKA (reference sequence). The CDR3 coding sequence is TGCAGTGCTAGAGAATACAGTTCCTACGAGCAGTACTTC. Translating gives CSAREYSSYEQYF.

This clonotype showed up many times. This chain connects TRBV6-5 to TRBJ2-7; 11 bases align to TRBD2. Losses at the gene ends were 2 bases for V and 4 bases for J; bases not matched to a gene: 7. The CDR3 runs to 16 residues. Germline CDR1 and CDR2: MNHEY and SVGAGI. CDR3 DNA sequence: TGTGCCAGCAGTTACGATTTGGGACTAGCGGCTTACGAGCAGTACTTC. It yields the protein CASSYDLGLAAYEQYF.

This chain links TRBV5-1 with TRBJ2-2; TRBD2 might be the D (6 bases). Trimming shortened V by 2 bases and J by 5 bases, and 13 bases separated the two germline ends. The V gene's germline CDR1 is SGHRS and CDR2 YFSETQ. The CDR3 has 15 residues. CDR3 in amino acids: CASSLRAGGTGELFF. In nucleotides, the CDR3 is TGCGCCAGCAGCTTAAGGGCAGGAGGGACCGGGGAGCTGTTTTTT.

This clonotype was picked up a small number of times. This sequence joins TRBV29-1 and TRBJ1-2, with D perhaps matching TRBD1 (5 bases). V was cut by 7 bases and J by 3 bases, with 9 bases left in between. Looked up from germline, CDR1 is SQVTM and CDR2 is ANQGSEA. The CDR3 has 11 amino acids. CDR3 amino acids: CSAQGDYGYTF. CDR3 nucleotides: TGCAGCGCCCAGGGTGACTATGGCTACACCTTC.

This clonotype was seen just once. The chain recombines TRBV12-3 or TRBV12-4 with TRBJ1-2; D gene ambiguous. The CDR3 loop spans 14 amino acids. The V gene lost 6 bases and the J gene lost 0 bases, with 11 bases spanning the gap. The CDR3 bases are TGTGCCAGCAGCCAATCTCCCGCTAACTATGGCTACACCTTC. Translating gives CASSQSPANYGYTF.

This clonotype was detected ten times or more. This chain connects TRBV4-1 to TRBJ1-5, with 11 bases lining up with TRBD1. Germline values: CDR1 MGHRA, CDR2 YSYEKL. This CDR3 comprises 16 residues. V lost 2 bases and J lost 4; bases outside the gene matches: 4. The CDR3 here is CASSQPGQGANQPQHF. The CDR3 coding sequence is TGCGCCAGCAGCCAACCTGGACAGGGGGCAAATCAGCCCCAGCATTTT.

This clonotype showed up many times. The V call is TRBV2, the J call TRBJ1-2; a weak D match, TRBD1 (6 bases). In germline, CDR1 is SNHLY, CDR2 FYNNEI. The V gene lost 5 bases and the J gene lost 3 bases, with 13 bases spanning the gap. The CDR3 spans 14 residues. The CDR3 nucleotides read TGTGCCAGCAGTCTAAACAGGGAGGACTATGGCTACACCTTC. It specifies CASSLNREDYGYTF. The whole variable domain, filled in from reference TRBV2 and TRBJ1-2, reads EPEVTQTPSHQVTQMGQEVILRCVPISNHLYFYWYRQILGQKVEFLVSFYNNEISEKSEIFDDQFSVERPDGSNFTLKIRSTKLEDSAMYFCASSLNREDYGYTFGSGTRLTVV.

This clonotype was seen ten or more times. J is TRBJ2-2 and V is TRBV25-1; perhaps TRBD1 as D (6 bases). This CDR3 region has 17 residues. Germline CDR1 MGHDK, CDR2 SYGVNS. V was cut by 2 bases and J by 5 bases, with 18 bases left in between. CDR3 in DNA: TGTGCCAGCAGTGAAGGACGTGGGGGCGGCTGGACCGGGGAGCTGTTTTTT. It encodes CASSEGRGGGWTGELFF.

This clonotype was observed a few times. The J gene is TRBJ2-7, the V gene TRBV29-1; no clear D. V lost 7 bases to trimming and J lost 5 bases, with 15 bases between them. The CDR3 sequence is 12 residues long. CDR1 and CDR2 from the germline V gene are SQVTM and ANQGSEA. The CDR3 reads CSACRTGDEQYF. The CDR3 DNA reads TGCAGCGCCTGCCGGACCGGAGACGAGCAGTACTTC.

The table lists this clonotype with many counts. V and J are TRBV6-1 and TRBJ1-2; 10 nucleotides line up with TRBD1. Germline V CDR1 and CDR2: MNHNS, SASEGT. V gave up 8 bases and J gave up 4 bases; unmatched junction bases: 10. The CDR3 has 15 residues. The chain's CDR3 is CASRGTGEMGYGYTF. CDR3 DNA: TGTGCCAGCCGCGGGACAGGGGAGATGGGCTATGGCTACACCTTC.